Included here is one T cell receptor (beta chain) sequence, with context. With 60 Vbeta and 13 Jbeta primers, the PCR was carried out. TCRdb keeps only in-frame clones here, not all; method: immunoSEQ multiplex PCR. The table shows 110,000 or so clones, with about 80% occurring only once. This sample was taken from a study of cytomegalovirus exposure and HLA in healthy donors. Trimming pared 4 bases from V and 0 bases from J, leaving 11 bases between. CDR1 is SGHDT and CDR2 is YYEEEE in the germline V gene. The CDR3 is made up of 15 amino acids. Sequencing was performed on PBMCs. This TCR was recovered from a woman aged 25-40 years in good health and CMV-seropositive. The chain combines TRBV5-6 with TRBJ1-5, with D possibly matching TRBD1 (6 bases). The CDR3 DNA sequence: TGTGCCAGCAGCCTGGTAGGGGGTAGCAATCAGCCCCAGCATTTT. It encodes CASSLVGGSNQPQHF.